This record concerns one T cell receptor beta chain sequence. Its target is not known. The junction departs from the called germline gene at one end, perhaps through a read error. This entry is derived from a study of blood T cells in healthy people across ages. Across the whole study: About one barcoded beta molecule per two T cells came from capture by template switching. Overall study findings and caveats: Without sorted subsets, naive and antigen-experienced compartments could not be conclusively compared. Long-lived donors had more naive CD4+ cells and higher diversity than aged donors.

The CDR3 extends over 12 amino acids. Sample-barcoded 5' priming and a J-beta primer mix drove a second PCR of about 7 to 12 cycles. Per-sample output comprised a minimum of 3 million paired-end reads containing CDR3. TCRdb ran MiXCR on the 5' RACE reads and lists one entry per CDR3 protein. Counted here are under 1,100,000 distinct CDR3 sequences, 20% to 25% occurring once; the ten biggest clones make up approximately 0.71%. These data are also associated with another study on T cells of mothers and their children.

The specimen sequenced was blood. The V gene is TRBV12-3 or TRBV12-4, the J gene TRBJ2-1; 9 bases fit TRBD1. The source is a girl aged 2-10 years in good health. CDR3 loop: CASSITGGEPFF. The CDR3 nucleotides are TGTGCCAGCAGCATAACAGGGGGCGAGCCGTTCTTC.